This T cell receptor (beta chain) was profiled in a study of T cell repertoires in cytomegalovirus infection (dated by TCRdb to the late 2010s). For the wider study: The peptide stimulations were aimed at well-studied HLA-B-restricted epitopes as well as recently identified HLA-C-restricted CMV epitopes, whose presentation resists viral immunomodulation. Donor HLA type was relevant to the analysis, because carriage of CMV infection together with the matching HLA type was indicated by public TCR beta signatures. Overall study outcomes, separate from this receptor: The ex vivo response was dominated by HLA-C-restricted CMV-specific TCR beta clonotypes, which also provided the single most frequent clonotype in two of eight donors. In both this cohort and an independent cohort of several hundred donors, the cumulative frequency of public TCR beta family members distinguished carriers of CMV infection plus the relevant HLA type.

The sequencer was an Illumina HiSeq 1500. TCRdb passed the public sequencing reads through fastp at Q25 and MiXCR, retaining productive beta sequences. Entries that share a CDR3 protein sequence are merged under the most common genes and DNA. This sample gives fewer than 950,000 distinct CDR3 sequences in total; approximately 32% of them show up just once. Around 12% of the sample is held by the ten biggest clonotypes. The label giving this sample's treatment or condition can be read as: in vitro stimulation with specific CMV peptide epitopes to enrich CMV-specific T cells. Notes on this clonotype: What antigen it recognizes has not been identified. Base qualities are missing; no much larger clone stands one base away.

CDR1 and CDR2 were assigned from the germline V gene as SGDLS and YYNGEE. The V end loses 4 bases and the J end loses 4 bases, and a stretch of 16 bases separates them. The CDR3 measures 15 amino acids from cysteine to phenylalanine. Only the CDR3 portion is preserved as DNA: 45 bases, with reading frame beginning at the first base. Recombination connected TRBV9 to TRBJ2-3; TRBD1 is perhaps the D gene, given 6 matching bases. The sequencing used cultured CD8+ T cells from PBMCs, collected from culture after CMV antigen stimulation. This clonotype was sampled from a human donor in good health (CMV status not recorded). Some clones in this sample may be carry-over from other donors' samples. CDR3 region: CASSPDSSKSDTQYF. The DNA sequence is as follows: TGTGCCAGCAGCCCGGACAGCTCCAAGTCAGATACGCAGTATTTT.